This T cell receptor (beta chain) was documented in a study of cytomegalovirus exposure and HLA in healthy donors. Whole-study results and caveats: According to the study, roughly 160 TCR beta chains were cytomegalovirus-associated. A few CMV-associated chains were confirmed in vitro to be specific for CMV antigens. Among TCR sequences, most were rare, though some public TCRs appeared in many donors.

Trimming at V came to 1 base and at J to 12 bases, leaving 6 bases not matched to a gene. CDR1 SNHLY and CDR2 FYNNEI come from the germline V gene. The CDR3 spans 14 residues. TCRdb's copy holds only in-frame clones and misses some; the assay was immunoSEQ multiplex PCR. The repertoire has about 200,000 clones, 65% to 90% of them found once; the top ten carry roughly 13%. As regards this clone: As yet, its antigen is unknown.

The sequence came from a woman aged 25 to 39 in good health and CMV-seropositive. The chain employs TRBV2 and TRBJ2-1, with 10 bases that match TRBD2. The source material was PBMCs. The chain's CDR3 is CASSEGLAGVAQFF. The DNA for the CDR3 is TGTGCCAGCAGTGAAGGGCTAGCGGGAGTTGCGCAGTTCTTC.